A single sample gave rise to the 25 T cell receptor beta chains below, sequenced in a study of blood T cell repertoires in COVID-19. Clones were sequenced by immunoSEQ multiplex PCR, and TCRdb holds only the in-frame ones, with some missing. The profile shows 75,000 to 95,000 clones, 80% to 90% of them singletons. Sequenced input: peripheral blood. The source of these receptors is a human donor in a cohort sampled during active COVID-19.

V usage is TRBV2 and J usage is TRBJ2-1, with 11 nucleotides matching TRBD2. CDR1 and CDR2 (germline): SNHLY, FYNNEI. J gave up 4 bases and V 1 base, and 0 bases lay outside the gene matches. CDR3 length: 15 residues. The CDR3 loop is CASSEGLAGYNEQFF. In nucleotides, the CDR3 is TGTGCCAGCAGTGAAGGACTAGCGGGGTACAATGAGCAGTTCTTC. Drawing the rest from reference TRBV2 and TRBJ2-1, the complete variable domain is EPEVTQTPSHQVTQMGQEVILRCVPISNHLYFYWYRQILGQKVEFLVSFYNNEISEKSEIFDDQFSVERPDGSNFTLKIRSTKLEDSAMYFCASSEGLAGYNEQFFGPGTRLTVL.

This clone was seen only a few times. The CDR3 protein is CAGRVQGNTGELFF. The DNA of the CDR3 is TGTGCCGGACGGGTGCAGGGGAACACCGGGGAGCTGTTTTTT. V is TRBV6-5 and J is TRBJ2-2; TRBD1 might be the D (5 bases). This CDR3 contains 14 residues. The V end lost 11 bases, the J end lost 1 base, and 14 bases lay between the germline ends. The germline V gene encodes CDR1 MNHEY and CDR2 SVGAGI.

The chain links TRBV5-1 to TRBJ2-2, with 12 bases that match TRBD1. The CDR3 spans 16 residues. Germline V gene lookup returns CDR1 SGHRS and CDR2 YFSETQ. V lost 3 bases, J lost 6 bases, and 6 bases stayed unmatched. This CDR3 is CASSSGTGGRSGELFF. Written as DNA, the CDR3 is TGCGCCAGCAGCTCCGGGACAGGGGGCAGGTCCGGGGAGCTGTTTTTT.

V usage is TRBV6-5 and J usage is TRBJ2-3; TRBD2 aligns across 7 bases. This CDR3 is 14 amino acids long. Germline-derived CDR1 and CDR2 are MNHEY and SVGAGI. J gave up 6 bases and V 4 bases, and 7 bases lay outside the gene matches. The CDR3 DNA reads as TGTGCCAGCAGTTCGGCGGGAGCGGGGGATACGCAGTATTTT. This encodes CASSSAGAGDTQYF.

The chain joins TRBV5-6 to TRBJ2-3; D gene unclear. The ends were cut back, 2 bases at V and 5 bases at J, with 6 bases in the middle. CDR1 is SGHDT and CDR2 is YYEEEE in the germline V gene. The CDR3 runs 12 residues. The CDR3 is CASSFTGDTQYF. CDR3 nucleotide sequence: TGTGCCAGCAGCTTCACCGGAGATACGCAGTATTTT. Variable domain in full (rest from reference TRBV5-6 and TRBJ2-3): DAGVTQSPTHLIKTRGQQVTLRCSPKSGHDTVSWYQQALGQGPQFIFQYYEEEERQRGNFPDRFSGHQFPNYSSELNVNALLLGDSALYLCASSFTGDTQYFGPGTRLTVL.

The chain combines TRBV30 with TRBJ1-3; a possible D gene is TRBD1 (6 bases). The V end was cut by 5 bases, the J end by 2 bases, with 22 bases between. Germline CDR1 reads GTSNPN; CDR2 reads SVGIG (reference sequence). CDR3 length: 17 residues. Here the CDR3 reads CAWSVTGGPLPGNTIYF. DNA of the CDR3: TGTGCCTGGTCGGTGACGGGGGGCCCCTTACCTGGAAACACCATATATTTT.

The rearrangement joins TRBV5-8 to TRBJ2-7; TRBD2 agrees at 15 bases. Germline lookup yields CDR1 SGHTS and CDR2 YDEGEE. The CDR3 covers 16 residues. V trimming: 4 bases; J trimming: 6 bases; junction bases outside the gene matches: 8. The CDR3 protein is CASSLGLAGGKSEQYF. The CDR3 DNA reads TGTGCCAGCAGCCTGGGACTAGCGGGAGGAAAGAGCGAGCAGTACTTC.

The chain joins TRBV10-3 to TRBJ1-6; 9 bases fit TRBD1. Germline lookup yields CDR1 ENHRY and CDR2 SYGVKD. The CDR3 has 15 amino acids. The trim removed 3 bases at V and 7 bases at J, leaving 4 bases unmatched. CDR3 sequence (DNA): TGTGCCATCAGTGACGACAGGGGGACAAATTCACCCCTCCACTTT. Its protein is CAISDDRGTNSPLHF.

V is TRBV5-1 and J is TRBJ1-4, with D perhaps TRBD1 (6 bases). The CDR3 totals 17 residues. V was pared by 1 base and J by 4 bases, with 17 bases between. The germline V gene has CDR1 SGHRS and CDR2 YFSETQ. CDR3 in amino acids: CASSLTSGTTRNEKLFF. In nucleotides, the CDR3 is TGCGCCAGCAGCTTGACGTCAGGGACAACTCGTAATGAAAAACTGTTTTTT.

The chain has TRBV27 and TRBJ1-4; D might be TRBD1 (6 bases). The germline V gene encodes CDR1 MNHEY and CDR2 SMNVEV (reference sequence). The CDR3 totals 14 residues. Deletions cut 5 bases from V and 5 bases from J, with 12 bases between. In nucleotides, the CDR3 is TGTGCCAGCAGTATACCGGGACAAAATGAAAAACTGTTTTTT. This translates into CASSIPGQNEKLFF.

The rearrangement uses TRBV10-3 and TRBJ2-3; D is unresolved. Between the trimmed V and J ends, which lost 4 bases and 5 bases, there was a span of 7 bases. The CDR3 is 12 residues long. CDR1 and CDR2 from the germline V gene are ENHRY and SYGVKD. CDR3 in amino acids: CAISGSGDTQYF. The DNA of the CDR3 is TGTGCCATCAGTGGTTCAGGAGATACGCAGTATTTT.

DNA of the CDR3: TGCGCCAGCAGAGAAGACAGGGTCACTGAAGCTTTCTTT. Encoded protein: CASREDRVTEAFF. This chain connects TRBV5-1 to TRBJ1-1; 7 nucleotides agree with TRBD1. Germline lookup yields CDR1 SGHRS and CDR2 YFSETQ. This CDR3 comprises 13 residues. V shed 5 bases and J 4 bases; nucleotides not matched to a gene: 5.

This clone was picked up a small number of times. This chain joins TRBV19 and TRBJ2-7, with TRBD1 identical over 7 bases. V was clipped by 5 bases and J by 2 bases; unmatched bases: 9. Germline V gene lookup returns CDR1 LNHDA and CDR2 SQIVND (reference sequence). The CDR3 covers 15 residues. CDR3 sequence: CASSYGQVGTYEQYF. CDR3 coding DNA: TGTGCCAGTAGTTACGGACAGGTAGGGACCTACGAGCAGTACTTC.

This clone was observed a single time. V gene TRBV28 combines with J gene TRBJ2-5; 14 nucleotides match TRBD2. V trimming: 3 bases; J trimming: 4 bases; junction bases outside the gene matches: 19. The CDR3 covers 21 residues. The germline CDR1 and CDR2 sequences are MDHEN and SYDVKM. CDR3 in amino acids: CASSLMPSYGTSGSDRETQYF. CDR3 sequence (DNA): TGTGCCAGCAGTTTGATGCCGTCCTACGGGACTAGCGGGAGTGATCGAGAGACCCAGTACTTC.

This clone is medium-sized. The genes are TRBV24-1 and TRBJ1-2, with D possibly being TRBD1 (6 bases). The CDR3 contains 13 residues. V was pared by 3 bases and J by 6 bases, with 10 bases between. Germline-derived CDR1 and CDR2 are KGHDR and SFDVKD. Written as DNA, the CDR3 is TGTGCCACCAGTGATGGACAGTCTCATGGCTACACCTTC. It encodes CATSDGQSHGYTF.

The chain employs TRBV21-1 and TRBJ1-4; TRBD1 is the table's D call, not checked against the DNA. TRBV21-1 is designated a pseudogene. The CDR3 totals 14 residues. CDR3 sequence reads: CASSKKGVNEKLFF. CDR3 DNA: TGTGCCAGCAGCAAAAAGGGGGTAAATGAAAAACTGTTTTTT.

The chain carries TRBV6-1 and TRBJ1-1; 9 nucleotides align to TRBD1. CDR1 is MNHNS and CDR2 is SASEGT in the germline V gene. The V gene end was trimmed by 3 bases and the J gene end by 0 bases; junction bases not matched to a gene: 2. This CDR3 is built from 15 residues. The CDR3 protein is CASSDRTGVNTEAFF. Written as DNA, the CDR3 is TGTGCCAGCAGTGATCGGACAGGGGTGAACACTGAAGCTTTCTTT.

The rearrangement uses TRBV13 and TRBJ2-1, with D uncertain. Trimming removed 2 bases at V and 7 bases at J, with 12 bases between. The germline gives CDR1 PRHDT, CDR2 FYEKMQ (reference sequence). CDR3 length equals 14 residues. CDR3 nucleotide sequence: TGTGCCAGCAGCTTACCGCCCTCTCTAAATGAGCAGTTCTTC. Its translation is CASSLPPSLNEQFF.

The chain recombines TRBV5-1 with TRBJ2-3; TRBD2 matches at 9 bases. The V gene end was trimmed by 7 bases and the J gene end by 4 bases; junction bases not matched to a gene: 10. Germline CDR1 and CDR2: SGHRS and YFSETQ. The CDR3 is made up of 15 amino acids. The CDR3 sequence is CASAGAGGPADTQYF. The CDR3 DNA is TGCGCCAGCGCAGGAGCGGGAGGCCCCGCAGATACGCAGTATTTT. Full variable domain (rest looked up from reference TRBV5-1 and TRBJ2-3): KAGVTQTPRYLIKTRGQQVTLSCSPISGHRSVSWYQQTPGQGLQFLFEYFSETQRNKGNFPGRFSGRQFSNSRSEMNVSTLELGDSALYLCASAGAGGPADTQYFGPGTRLTVL.

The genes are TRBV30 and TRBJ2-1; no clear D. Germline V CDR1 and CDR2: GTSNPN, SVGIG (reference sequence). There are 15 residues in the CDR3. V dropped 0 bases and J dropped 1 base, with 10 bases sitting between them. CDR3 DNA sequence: TGTGCCTGGAGTGTACGGGTGGCGTCCTACAATGAGCAGTTCTTC. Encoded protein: CAWSVRVASYNEQFF.

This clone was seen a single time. The CDR3 spells CASRTGHVSNQPQHF. The CDR3 DNA reads as TGTGCCAGCAGAACGGGACACGTTAGCAATCAGCCCCAGCATTTT. The chain is built from TRBV6-5 and TRBJ1-5; D is perhaps TRBD1 (6 bases). V lost 6 bases to trimming and J lost 0 bases, with 12 bases between them. Germline V lookup: CDR1 MNHEY, CDR2 SVGAGI. The CDR3 runs 15 residues.

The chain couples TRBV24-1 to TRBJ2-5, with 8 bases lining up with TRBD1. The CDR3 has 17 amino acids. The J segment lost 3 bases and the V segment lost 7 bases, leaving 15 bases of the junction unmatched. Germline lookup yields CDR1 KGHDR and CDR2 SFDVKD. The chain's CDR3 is CATSSSPGQVEEETQYF. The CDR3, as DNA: TGTGCCACCAGCAGTTCACCGGGACAGGTGGAGGAAGAGACCCAGTACTTC.

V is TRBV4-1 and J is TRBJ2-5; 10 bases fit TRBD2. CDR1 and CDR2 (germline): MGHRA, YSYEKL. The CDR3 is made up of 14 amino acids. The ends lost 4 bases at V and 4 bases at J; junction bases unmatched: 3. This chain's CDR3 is CASSPRLAGETQYF. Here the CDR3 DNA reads TGCGCCAGCAGCCCACGACTAGCGGGAGAGACCCAGTACTTC.

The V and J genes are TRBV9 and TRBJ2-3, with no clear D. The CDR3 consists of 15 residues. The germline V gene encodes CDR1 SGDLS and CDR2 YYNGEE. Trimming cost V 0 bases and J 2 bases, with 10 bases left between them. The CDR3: CASSVATGSTDTQYF. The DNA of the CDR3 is TGTGCCAGCAGCGTAGCTACGGGTTCCACAGATACGCAGTATTTT.

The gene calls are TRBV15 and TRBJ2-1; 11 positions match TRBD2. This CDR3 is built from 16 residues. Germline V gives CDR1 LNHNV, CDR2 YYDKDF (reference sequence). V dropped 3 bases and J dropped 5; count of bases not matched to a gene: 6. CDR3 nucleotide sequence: TGTGCCACCAGCAGGAAAATAGCGGGGGGGAACAATGAGCAGTTCTTC. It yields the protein CATSRKIAGGNNEQFF.